The T cell receptor (beta chain) described here comes from a study of monozygotic twins with inflammatory bowel disease. TCRdb re-called the 5' RACE reads and shows each CDR3 protein once, DNA omitted. The clone table shows more than 350,000 distinct CDR3 sequences, with the ten largest holding 2% to 2.5%. CDR1 is SGHRS and CDR2 is YFSETQ in the germline V gene. The CDR3 is 13 amino acids. The template was total RNA from whole blood, with no T cell sorting. This clonotype originated in a human donor with ulcerative colitis or Crohn's disease, or a healthy co-twin of an affected twin (not recorded which). J is TRBJ1-6 and V is TRBV5-1. The specimen was blood. CDR3 sequence reads: CASSWVDNSPLHF.